Listed below are T cell receptor beta chains from one sample, sequenced in a study of T cell responses to AZD1222 COVID-19 vaccine. Profiled with immunoSEQ multiplex PCR; TCRdb holds only in-frame clones, not every one. The sample holds over 100,000 clones, 90% seen once. The starting material was peripheral blood, obtained on day 0 of AZD1222 vaccination. These receptors all stem from an adult in good health. Both conserved end residues are part of each CDR3.

V gene	J gene	CDR3 protein
TRBV19	TRBJ2-7	CASSIGLTYSYEQYF
TRBV7-8	TRBJ2-5	CASSFQRGGRETQYF
TRBV5-1	TRBJ2-5	CASRSGTGVLETQYF
TRBV19	TRBJ2-6	CASSMGLSGANVLTF
TRBV27	TRBJ1-5	CASSFSGNQPQHF
TRBV18	TRBJ2-1	CASSPGLEQFF
TRBV7-2	TRBJ1-3	CASSLVVGGDSGNTIYF
TRBV19	TRBJ1-1	CASRLGTGNTEAFF
TRBV27	TRBJ1-5	CASSPVNQPQHF
TRBV24-1	TRBJ2-1	CATSGTGYEQFF
TRBV5-1	TRBJ2-5	CASSSGTPYQETQYF
TRBV18	TRBJ1-2	CASSPPPLPVNYGYTF
TRBV4-1	TRBJ1-3	CASSQDRGSGNTIYF
TRBV27	TRBJ2-2	CASSFFGSTGELFF
TRBV7-9	TRBJ2-7	CASSLVGVTYEQYF
TRBV5-4	TRBJ2-5	CASSPRQEETQYF
TRBV10-3	TRBJ2-3	CAISDPTGRSDTQYF
TRBV12-3/TRBV12-4	TRBJ1-2	CASSLNAGGYTF
TRBV19	TRBJ1-6	CASRGDRSSYNSPLHF
TRBV30	TRBJ2-7	CALTVQGHEQYF
TRBV19	TRBJ2-1	CASSIDITYYNEQFF
TRBV23-1	TRBJ1-5	CASTYDWTGHRHSNQPQHF
TRBV7-9	TRBJ1-1	CASSFTENTEAFF
TRBV6-5	TRBJ1-5	CASVLQDFNQPQHF
TRBV30	TRBJ1-1	CAWGNTEAFF
TRBV14	TRBJ2-2	CASSTPNRGGGELFF
TRBV11-2	TRBJ2-1	CASSWVRTTTYNEQFF
TRBV14	TRBJ1-4	CASSRGSLRTNEKLFF
TRBV7-2	TRBJ2-3	CASSLGLLTDTQYF
TRBV18	TRBJ2-7	CASSQDGSSYEQYF
TRBV2	TRBJ1-4	CARRTGLYDEKLFF